This T cell receptor beta chain was captured in a study of PD-1 blockade in classical Hodgkin lymphoma. Time point reported: cycle 4 day 1 (C4D1), after six to seven weeks of nivolumab. All trial patients relapsed after autologous stem cell transplantation. Trimming cost V 2 bases and J 0 bases, with 6 bases left between them. This CDR3 is 14 amino acids long. Germline assignment: CDR1 MGHDK and CDR2 SYGVNS. Data came from immunoSEQ multiplex PCR; TCRdb stores just in-frame clones and leaves some out. The table lists around 20,000 clones, around 80% of them singletons, with roughly 6.6% in the top ten.

Specimen: peripheral blood mononuclear cells (PBMCs), collected before the fourth cycle of nivolumab. The TCR originated in a human donor with classical Hodgkin lymphoma. The chain links TRBV25-1 to TRBJ2-3; no firm D call. The CDR3 spells CASSEQASTDTQYF. The CDR3, as DNA: TGTGCCAGCAGTGAACAAGCAAGCACAGATACGCAGTATTTT.